The T cell receptor beta chain described here comes from a study of blood T cells in healthy people across ages. With a J-beta primer mix and a sample-barcoded 5' primer, a second PCR ran 7 to 11 cycles. Every cDNA molecule carried a tag from a template-switch adaptor bearing 12 random nucleotides. TCRdb processed the 5' RACE reads anew with MiXCR; each CDR3 protein has one entry. The repertoire has some 1.4 million distinct CDR3 sequences, roughly 40% of them found once; the top ten carry 7.9%. Whole-study results and caveats: Across the age range, TCR beta diversity per million T cells fell in a roughly linear way. Estimated diversity, derived from one million T cells, was regarded as an underestimate.

The CDR3 runs to 15 residues. From germline, CDR1 is MNHNS and CDR2 SASEGT. Trimming removed 3 bases from V and 3 bases from J, with 15 bases in between. The table lists this clonotype with a few counts. Its antigen remains unknown. The sample taken for sequencing was blood. The V gene is TRBV6-1, the J gene TRBJ2-7; the D gene could be TRBD1 or TRBD2 (5 bases each). This TCR was recovered from a young woman in good health. CDR3 bases: TGTGCCAGCAGTGACGAACCGGGACGAGGCTACGAGCAGTACTTC. Its translation is CASSDEPGRGYEQYF.